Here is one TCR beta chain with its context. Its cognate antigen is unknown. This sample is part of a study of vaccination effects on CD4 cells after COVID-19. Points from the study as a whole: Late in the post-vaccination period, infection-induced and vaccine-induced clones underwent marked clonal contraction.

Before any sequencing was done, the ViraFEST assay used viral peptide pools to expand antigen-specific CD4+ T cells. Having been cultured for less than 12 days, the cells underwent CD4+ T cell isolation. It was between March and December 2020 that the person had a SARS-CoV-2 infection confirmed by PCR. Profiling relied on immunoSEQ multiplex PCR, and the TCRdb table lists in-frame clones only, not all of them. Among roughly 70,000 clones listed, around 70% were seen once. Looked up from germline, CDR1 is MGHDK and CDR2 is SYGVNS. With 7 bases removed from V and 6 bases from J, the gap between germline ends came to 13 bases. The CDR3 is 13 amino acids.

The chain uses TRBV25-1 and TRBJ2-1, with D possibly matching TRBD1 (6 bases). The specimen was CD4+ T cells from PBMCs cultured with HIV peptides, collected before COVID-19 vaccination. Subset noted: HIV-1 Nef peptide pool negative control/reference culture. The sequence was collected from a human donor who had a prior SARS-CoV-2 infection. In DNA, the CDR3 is TGTGCCAGCACTCGGGGCAGGGGCAATGAGCAGTTCTTC. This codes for CASTRGRGNEQFF.